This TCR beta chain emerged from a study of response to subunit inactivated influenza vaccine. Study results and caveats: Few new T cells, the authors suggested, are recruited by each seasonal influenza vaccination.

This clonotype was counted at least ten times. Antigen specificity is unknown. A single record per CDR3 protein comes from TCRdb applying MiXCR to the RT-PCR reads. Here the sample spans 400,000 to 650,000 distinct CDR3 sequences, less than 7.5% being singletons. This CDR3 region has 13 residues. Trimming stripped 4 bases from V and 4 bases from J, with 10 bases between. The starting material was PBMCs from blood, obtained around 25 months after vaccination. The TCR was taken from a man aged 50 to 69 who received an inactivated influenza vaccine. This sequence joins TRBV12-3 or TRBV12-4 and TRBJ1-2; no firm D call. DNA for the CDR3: TGTGCCAGCAGTTCAGGTCGGCCCTATGGCTACACCTTC. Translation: CASSSGRPYGYTF.